The 7 T cell receptor beta chains below were found in one sample sequenced in a study of blood T cell repertoires in COVID-19. Libraries were prepared by immunoSEQ multiplex PCR; TCRdb keeps only in-frame clonotypes and omits some of them. The sample has about 230,000 clones; around 88% are singletons. Material: PBMCs or T cells enriched from blood (not recorded which). Receptor source: a woman aged 40 to 55 with acute COVID-19.

This sequence joins TRBV19 and TRBJ1-6, with 7 positions matching TRBD1. Trimming at V came to 3 bases and at J to 8 bases, leaving 4 bases not matched to a gene. The germline V gene has CDR1 LNHDA and CDR2 SQIVND (reference sequence). This CDR3 has 14 residues. The CDR3 is CASSMGQGDSPLHF. In nucleotides, the CDR3 is TGTGCCAGTAGTATGGGGCAGGGGGATTCACCCCTCCACTTT.

The CDR3: CASSVDWRGRGTDTQYF. In DNA form, the CDR3 reads TGTGCCAGCAGCGTAGATTGGAGGGGCAGGGGCACAGATACGCAGTATTTT. The gene calls are TRBV9 and TRBJ2-3, with a possible D match to TRBD2 (6 bases). The CDR3 runs 17 residues. Trimming removed 0 bases from V and 1 base from J, with 15 bases in between. CDR1 is SGDLS and CDR2 is YYNGEE in the germline V gene.

The gene calls are TRBV24-1 and TRBJ1-1, with 9 bases lining up with TRBD1. Germline CDR1 reads KGHDR; CDR2 reads SFDVKD. The ends lost 5 bases at V and 2 bases at J; junction bases unmatched: 14. The CDR3 sequence is 18 residues long. CDR3 nucleotide sequence: TGTGCCACCAGTGGTTTATCCGGGACAGGGAAGGGAAACACTGAAGCTTTCTTT. This encodes CATSGLSGTGKGNTEAFF.

The CDR3 sequence: CASGLVRGGEYTF. The CDR3 DNA sequence: TGTGCTAGTGGTTTGGTCCGCGGAGGGGAATACACCTTC. The chain has TRBV12-5 and TRBJ1-2, with D possibly TRBD1 on 5 matching bases. The length of the CDR3 is 13 residues. Germline CDR1 and CDR2: LGHNT and FRNRAP. Deletions cut 0 bases from V and 11 bases from J, with 13 bases between.

The chain combines TRBV9 with TRBJ1-6; D call uncertain. Germline CDR1 SGDLS, CDR2 YYNGEE. Trimming removed 2 bases at V and 8 bases at J, with 11 bases between. The CDR3 length is 14 residues. This chain's CDR3 is CASSVTNSYSPLHF. CDR3 nucleotide sequence: TGTGCCAGCAGCGTTACGAACAGCTATTCACCCCTCCACTTT.

The V and J genes are TRBV7-2 and TRBJ2-3; TRBD1 matches at 7 bases. There are 13 residues in the CDR3. Trimming removed 3 bases from V and 5 bases from J; junction bases left unmatched: 2. The V gene's germline CDR1 is SGHTA and CDR2 FQGNSA. CDR3 in amino acids: CASSFQGEDTQYF. CDR3 bases: TGTGCCAGCAGCTTTCAGGGGGAAGATACGCAGTATTTT.

A word on this clone: The sample contains more than one DNA sequence encoding this CDR3. The gene calls are TRBV24-1 and TRBJ2-3, with D possibly matching TRBD2 (5 bases). The CDR3 sequence is 15 residues long. In germline, CDR1 is KGHDR, CDR2 SFDVKD. The V and J ends lost 4 bases and 1 base respectively, with 11 bases between them. The CDR3 coding sequence is TGTGCCACCAGTGACTCACTAGGCCGCACAGATACGCAGTATTTT. It encodes CATSDSLGRTDTQYF.